Below, 14 T cell receptor beta chains from the same sample are listed, as sequenced in a study of blood T cell repertoires in COVID-19. Repertoires were generated with immunoSEQ multiplex PCR, while TCRdb's copy carries only in-frame clones and drops some. This table holds some 380,000 clones, about 90% found once. Sequenced input: PBMCs or T cells enriched from blood (not recorded which). The receptors stem from a man aged 30 to 39 who had recovered from COVID-19.

To note about this clone: A read error may explain this, as a much larger clone is one base away. This chain links TRBV5-6 with TRBJ1-5, with 8 bases matching TRBD1. Germline CDR1 reads SGHDT; CDR2 reads YYEEEE. V dropped 4 bases and J dropped 2; count of bases not matched to a gene: 5. CDR3 length: 15 residues. In DNA, the CDR3 is TGTGCCAGCAGCCCTCAGGGGGCCGGCAATCAGCCCCAGCATTTT. It specifies CASSPQGAGNQPQHF.

The table lists this clone with a few counts. The chain couples TRBV15 to TRBJ2-2; 7 bases are shared with TRBD1. The J segment lost 0 bases and the V segment lost 3 bases, leaving 10 bases of the junction unmatched. In germline, CDR1 is LNHNV, CDR2 YYDKDF (reference sequence). The CDR3 contains 18 residues. The CDR3 sequence: CATSRGHGTAANTGELFF. CDR3 bases: TGTGCCACCAGCAGGGGACACGGGACAGCCGCGAACACCGGGGAGCTGTTTTTT.

The chain combines TRBV12-3 or TRBV12-4 with TRBJ1-1, with a tentative D call TRBD1 (5 bases). V lost 3 bases and J lost 3, with 8 bases in between. This CDR3 has 13 amino acids. CDR3 residues: CASSFWGDTEAFF. CDR3 sequence (DNA): TGTGCCAGCAGTTTTTGGGGGGACACTGAAGCTTTCTTT.

CDR3 DNA sequence: TGTGCCAGTAGACAGCAGGGTCACTATGGCTACACCTTC. Protein sequence: CASRQQGHYGYTF. The V gene is TRBV19, the J gene TRBJ1-2, with D perhaps TRBD1 (5 bases). The CDR3 length is 13 residues. Germline lookup yields CDR1 LNHDA and CDR2 SQIVND (reference sequence). V shed 6 bases and J shed 3 bases, with 11 bases lying between them.

To note about this clone: The sample holds other DNA sequences that translate to the same CDR3. This chain joins TRBV27 and TRBJ1-1; D perhaps matches TRBD1 (5 bases). The ends were cut back, 2 bases at V and 4 bases at J, with 11 bases in the middle. The CDR3 has 14 amino acids. Germline-derived CDR1 and CDR2 are MNHEY and SMNVEV (reference sequence). In nucleotides, the CDR3 is TGTGCCAGCAGTTTAAGTAGGGGTGGCACTGAAGCTTTCTTT. This gives the protein CASSLSRGGTEAFF.

This chain connects TRBV19 to TRBJ2-7; 8 nucleotides agree with TRBD1. CDR1 and CDR2 (germline): LNHDA, SQIVND (reference sequence). This CDR3 is 14 amino acids long. The J segment lost 3 bases and the V segment lost 6 bases, leaving 7 bases of the junction unmatched. The CDR3 reads CASSRGLGNYEQYF. CDR3 DNA sequence: TGTGCCAGTAGCAGGGGGCTTGGGAACTACGAGCAGTACTTC.

Points on this clone: An end of the junction differs from the germline gene, which may be a read error. V gene TRBV11-3 combines with J gene TRBJ2-3; TRBD2 matches at 8 bases. The CDR3 contains 14 residues. Germline V gene lookup returns CDR1 SGHNT and CDR2 YENEEA. The CDR3 here is CASSLAGSTDTQYF. The CDR3 region has the DNA TGTGCCAGCAGTTTAGCGGGGAGCACAGATACGCAGTATTTT.

V and J are TRBV7-9 and TRBJ1-4, with 7 bases aligning to TRBD1. V was pared by 5 bases and J by 6 bases, with 9 bases of the junction left unmatched. The CDR3 extends over 15 amino acids. CDR1 and CDR2 from the germline V gene are SEHNR and FQNEAQ (reference sequence). This CDR3 reads CASSRRQGRDEKLFF. The CDR3 nucleotides read TGTGCCAGCAGCCGCCGACAGGGAAGGGATGAAAAACTGTTTTTT.

The V gene is TRBV7-7, the J gene TRBJ2-7; TRBD1 agrees at 8 bases. Trimming cost V 5 bases and J 3 bases; bases outside gene matches: 12. The CDR3 covers 16 residues. CDR1 is SSHAT and CDR2 is FNYEAQ in the germline V gene (reference sequence). The DNA of the CDR3 is TGTGCCAGCAGCACGTCACCCGGGACAGGCCTCTACGAGCAGTACTTC. Translating gives CASSTSPGTGLYEQYF.

The V and J genes are TRBV30 and TRBJ1-2; D is perhaps TRBD1 (5 bases). V lost 1 base and J 7 bases, leaving 13 bases between the germline ends. The CDR3 has 13 residues. The germline CDR1 and CDR2 sequences are GTSNPN and SVGIG (reference sequence). CDR3 sequence: CAWSAFDRAGYTF. The CDR3 DNA follows: TGTGCCTGGAGTGCCTTTGACAGAGCTGGCTACACCTTC.

The rearrangement uses TRBV6-5 and TRBJ2-1, with D possibly matching TRBD1 (6 bases). The CDR3 is 15 residues long. The V and J ends lost 6 bases and 4 bases respectively, with 16 bases between them. Germline CDR1 and CDR2: MNHEY and SVGAGI. The CDR3 coding sequence is TGTGCCAGCAGGGCCGGGACACCAGTTTACAATGAGCAGTTCTTC. It codes for CASRAGTPVYNEQFF.

This clone turned up a few times. The V and J genes are TRBV18 and TRBJ1-4; D not certain. Germline values: CDR1 KGHSH, CDR2 LQKENI. The CDR3 contains 12 residues. The V end lost 3 bases, the J end lost 8 bases, and 7 bases lay between the germline ends. The CDR3 DNA follows: TGTGCCAGCTCACCCGAGAAGGAAAAACTGTTTTTT. Translating gives CASSPEKEKLFF.

The J gene is TRBJ1-1, the V gene TRBV27; D gene unclear. The CDR3 totals 12 residues. Per the germline V gene, CDR1 is MNHEY and CDR2 is SMNVEV (reference sequence). Trimming shortened V by 6 bases and J by 2 bases, and 7 bases separated the two germline ends. For the CDR3, the DNA is TGTGCCAGCAGACAAAAAAACACTGAAGCTTTCTTT. Its protein product is CASRQKNTEAFF.

The chain uses TRBV4-2 and TRBJ1-1, with a tentative D call TRBD1 (5 bases). With 4 bases removed from V and 1 base from J, the gap between germline ends came to 16 bases. The CDR3 loop spans 16 amino acids. Germline CDR1 reads LGHNA; CDR2 reads YNFKEQ. CDR3 loop: CASSRRDSGPNTEAFF. The DNA for the CDR3 is TGTGCCAGCAGCCGCCGGGACTCCGGACCGAACACTGAAGCTTTCTTT.